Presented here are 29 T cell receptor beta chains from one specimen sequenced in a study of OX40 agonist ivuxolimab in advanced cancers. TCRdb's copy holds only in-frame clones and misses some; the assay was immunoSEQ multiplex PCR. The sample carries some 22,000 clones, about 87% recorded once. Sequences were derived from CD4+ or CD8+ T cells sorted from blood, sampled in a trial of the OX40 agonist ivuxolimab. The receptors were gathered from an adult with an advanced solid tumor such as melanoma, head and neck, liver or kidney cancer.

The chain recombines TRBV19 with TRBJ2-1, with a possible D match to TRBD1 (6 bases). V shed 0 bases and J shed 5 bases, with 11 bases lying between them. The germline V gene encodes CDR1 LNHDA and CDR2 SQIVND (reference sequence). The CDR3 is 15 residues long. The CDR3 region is CASSIDRGYDNEQFF. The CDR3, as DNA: TGTGCCAGTAGTATAGACAGGGGTTATGACAATGAGCAGTTCTTC.

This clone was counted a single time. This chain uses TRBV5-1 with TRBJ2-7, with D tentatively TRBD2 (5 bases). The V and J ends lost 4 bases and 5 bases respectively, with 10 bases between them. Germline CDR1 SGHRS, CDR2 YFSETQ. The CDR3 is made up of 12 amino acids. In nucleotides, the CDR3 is TGCGCCAGCAGCCAAGGACTGGACGAGCAGTACTTC. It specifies CASSQGLDEQYF.

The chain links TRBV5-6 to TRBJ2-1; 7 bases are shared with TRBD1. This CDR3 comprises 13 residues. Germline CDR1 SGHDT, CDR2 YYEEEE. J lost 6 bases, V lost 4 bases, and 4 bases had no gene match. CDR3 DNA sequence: TGTGCCAGCAGCGTATCAGGGGGCAATGAGCAGTTCTTC. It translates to CASSVSGGNEQFF.

This CDR3 reads CASSLIRYTGELFF. DNA of the CDR3: TGTGCCAGCAGCTTAATCCGTTACACCGGGGAGCTGTTTTTT. This rearrangement joins TRBV11-2 to TRBJ2-2; D remains unclear. Germline V CDR1 and CDR2: SGHAT, FQNNGV. This CDR3 comprises 14 residues. V shed 2 bases and J shed 3 bases, with 7 bases lying between them.

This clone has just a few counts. Written as DNA, the CDR3 is TGCGCCAGCAGCCAAGGAACCCTCTACGAGCAGTACTTC. Encoded protein: CASSQGTLYEQYF. This chain links TRBV4-1 with TRBJ2-7; no definite D call. The germline V gene has CDR1 MGHRA and CDR2 YSYEKL. Trimming took 1 base from V and 3 from J, leaving 7 bases between them. The CDR3 spans 13 residues.

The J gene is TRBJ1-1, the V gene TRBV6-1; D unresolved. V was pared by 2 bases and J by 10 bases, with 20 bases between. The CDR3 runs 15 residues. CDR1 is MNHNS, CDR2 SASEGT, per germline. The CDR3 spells CASSENGPPTYAAFF. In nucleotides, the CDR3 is TGTGCCAGCAGTGAAAATGGCCCTCCTACGTATGCAGCTTTCTTT.

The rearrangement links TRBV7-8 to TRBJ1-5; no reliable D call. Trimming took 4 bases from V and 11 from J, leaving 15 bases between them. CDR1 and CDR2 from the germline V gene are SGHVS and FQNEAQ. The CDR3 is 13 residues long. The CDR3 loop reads CASSSSRGLAQHF. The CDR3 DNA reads TGTGCCAGCAGCTCCTCCCGAGGTCTGGCCCAGCATTTT.

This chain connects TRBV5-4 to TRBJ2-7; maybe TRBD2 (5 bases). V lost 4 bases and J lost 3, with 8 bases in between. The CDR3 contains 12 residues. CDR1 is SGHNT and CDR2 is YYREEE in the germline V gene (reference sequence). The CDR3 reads CASSTSGYEQYF. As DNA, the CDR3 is TGTGCCAGCAGCACCAGCGGCTACGAGCAGTACTTC.

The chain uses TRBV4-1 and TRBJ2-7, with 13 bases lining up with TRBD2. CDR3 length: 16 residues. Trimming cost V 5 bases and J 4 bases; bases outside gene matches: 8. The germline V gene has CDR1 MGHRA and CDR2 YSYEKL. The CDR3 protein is CASSFTSGGAQYEQYF. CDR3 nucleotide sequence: TGCGCCAGCAGCTTTACTAGCGGGGGGGCTCAATACGAGCAGTACTTC.

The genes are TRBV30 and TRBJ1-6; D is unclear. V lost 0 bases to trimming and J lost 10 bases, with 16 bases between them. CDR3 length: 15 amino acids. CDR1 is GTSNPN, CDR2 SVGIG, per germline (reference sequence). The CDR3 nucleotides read TGTGCCTGGAGTGTACCCCATGACTTTGGGTCACCCCTCCACTTT. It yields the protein CAWSVPHDFGSPLHF.

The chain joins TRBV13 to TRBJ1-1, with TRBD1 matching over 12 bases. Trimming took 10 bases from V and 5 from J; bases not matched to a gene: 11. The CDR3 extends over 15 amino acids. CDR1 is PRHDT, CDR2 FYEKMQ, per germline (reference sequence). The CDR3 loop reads CATPGTGGGWTEAFF. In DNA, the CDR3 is TGTGCCACCCCCGGGACAGGGGGCGGGTGGACTGAAGCTTTCTTT.

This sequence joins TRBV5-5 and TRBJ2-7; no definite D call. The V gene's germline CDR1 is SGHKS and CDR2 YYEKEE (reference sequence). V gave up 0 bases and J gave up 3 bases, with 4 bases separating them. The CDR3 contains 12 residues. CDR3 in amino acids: CASSLEVYEQYF. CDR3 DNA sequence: TGTGCCAGCAGCTTGGAGGTCTACGAGCAGTACTTC. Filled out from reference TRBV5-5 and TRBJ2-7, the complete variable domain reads DAGVTQSPTHLIKTRGQQVTLRCSPISGHKSVSWYQQVLGQGPQFIFQYYEKEERGRGNFPDRFSARQFPNYSSELNVNALLLGDSALYLCASSLEVYEQYFGPGTRLTVT.

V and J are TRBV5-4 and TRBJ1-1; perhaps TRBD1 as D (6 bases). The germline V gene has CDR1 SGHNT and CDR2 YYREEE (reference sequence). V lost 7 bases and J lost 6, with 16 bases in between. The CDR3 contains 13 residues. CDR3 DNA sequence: TGTGCCAGCCGAAGTAAAGGGGGGCCTGAAGCTTTCTTT. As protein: CASRSKGGPEAFF.

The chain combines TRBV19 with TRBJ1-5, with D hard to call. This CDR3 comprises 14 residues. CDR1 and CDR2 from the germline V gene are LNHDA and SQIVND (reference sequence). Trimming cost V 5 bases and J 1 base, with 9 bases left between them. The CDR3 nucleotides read TGTGCCAGTAGTGCGGGATCCAGCAATCAGCCCCAGCATTTT. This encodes CASSAGSSNQPQHF.

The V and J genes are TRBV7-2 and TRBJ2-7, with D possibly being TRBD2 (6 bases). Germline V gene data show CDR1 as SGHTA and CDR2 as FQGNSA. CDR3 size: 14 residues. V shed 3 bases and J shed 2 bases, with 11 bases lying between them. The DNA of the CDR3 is TGTGCCAGCAGCTTGGGGGGACGTCCCTACGAGCAGTACTTC. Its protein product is CASSLGGRPYEQYF.

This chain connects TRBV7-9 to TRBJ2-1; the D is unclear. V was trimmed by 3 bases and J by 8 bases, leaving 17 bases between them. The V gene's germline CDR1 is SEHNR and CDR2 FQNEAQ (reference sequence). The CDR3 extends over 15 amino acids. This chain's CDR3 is CASSFVKGEGDEQFF. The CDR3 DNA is TGTGCCAGCAGCTTCGTGAAGGGTGAAGGCGATGAGCAGTTCTTC. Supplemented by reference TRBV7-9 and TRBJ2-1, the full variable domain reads DTGVSQNPRHKITKRGQNVTFRCDPISEHNRLYWYRQTLGQGPEFLTYFQNEAQLEKSRLLSDRFSAERPKGSFSTLEIQRTEQGDSAMYLCASSFVKGEGDEQFFGPGTRLTVL.

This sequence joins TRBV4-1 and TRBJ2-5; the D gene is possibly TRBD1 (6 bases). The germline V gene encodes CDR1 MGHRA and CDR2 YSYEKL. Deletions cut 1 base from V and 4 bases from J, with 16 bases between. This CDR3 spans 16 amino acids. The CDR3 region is CASSQGAGQGRETQYF. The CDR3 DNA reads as TGCGCCAGCAGCCAAGGAGCCGGTCAGGGGAGAGAGACCCAGTACTTC.

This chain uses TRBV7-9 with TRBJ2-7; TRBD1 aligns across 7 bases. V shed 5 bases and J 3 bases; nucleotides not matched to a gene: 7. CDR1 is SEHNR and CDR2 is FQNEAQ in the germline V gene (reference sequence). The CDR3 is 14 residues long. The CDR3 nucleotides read TGTGCCAGCAGCCCCACAGACAGGGACTACGAGCAGTACTTC. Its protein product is CASSPTDRDYEQYF.

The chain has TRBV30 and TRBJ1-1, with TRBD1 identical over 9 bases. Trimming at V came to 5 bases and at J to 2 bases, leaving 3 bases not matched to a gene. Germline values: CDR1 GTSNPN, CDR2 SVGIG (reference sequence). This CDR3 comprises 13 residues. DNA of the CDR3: TGTGCCTGGCGGGACAGGGTTAACACTGAAGCTTTCTTT. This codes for CAWRDRVNTEAFF.

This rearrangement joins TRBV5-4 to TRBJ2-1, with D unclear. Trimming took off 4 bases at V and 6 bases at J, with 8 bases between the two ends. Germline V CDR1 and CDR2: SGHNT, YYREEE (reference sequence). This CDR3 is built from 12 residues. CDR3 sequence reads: CASSPDSNEQFF. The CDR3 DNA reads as TGTGCCAGCAGCCCTGACTCCAATGAGCAGTTCTTC.

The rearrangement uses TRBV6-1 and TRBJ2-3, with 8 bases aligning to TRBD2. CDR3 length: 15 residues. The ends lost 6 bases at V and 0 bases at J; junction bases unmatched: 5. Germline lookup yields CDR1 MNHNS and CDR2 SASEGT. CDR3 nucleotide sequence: TGTGCCAGCAGCTCGAGCGGGGGAAGCACAGATACGCAGTATTTT. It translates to CASSSSGGSTDTQYF.

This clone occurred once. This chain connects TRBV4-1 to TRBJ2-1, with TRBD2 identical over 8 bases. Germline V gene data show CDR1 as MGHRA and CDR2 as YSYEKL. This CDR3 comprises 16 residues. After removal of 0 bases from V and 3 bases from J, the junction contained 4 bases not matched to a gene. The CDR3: CASSQDWRGVYNEQFF. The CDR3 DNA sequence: TGCGCCAGCAGCCAAGATTGGCGGGGGGTCTACAATGAGCAGTTCTTC.

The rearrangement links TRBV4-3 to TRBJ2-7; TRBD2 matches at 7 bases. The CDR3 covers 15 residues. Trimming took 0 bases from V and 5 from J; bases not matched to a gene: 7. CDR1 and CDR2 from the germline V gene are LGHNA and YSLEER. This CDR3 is CASSQESGGGHEQYF. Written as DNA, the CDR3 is TGCGCCAGCAGCCAAGAATCCGGCGGGGGACACGAGCAGTACTTC.

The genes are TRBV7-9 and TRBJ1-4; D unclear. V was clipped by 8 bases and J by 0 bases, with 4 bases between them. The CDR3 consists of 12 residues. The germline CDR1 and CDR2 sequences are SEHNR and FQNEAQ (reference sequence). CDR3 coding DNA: TGTGCCAGCGGTCCAACTAATGAAAAACTGTTTTTT. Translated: CASGPTNEKLFF.

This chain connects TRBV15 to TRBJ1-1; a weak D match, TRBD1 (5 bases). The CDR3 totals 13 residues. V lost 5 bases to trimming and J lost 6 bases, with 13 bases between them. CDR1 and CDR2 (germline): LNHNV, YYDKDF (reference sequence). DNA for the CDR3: TGTGCCACCAGCTCAAACAGGATGTCTGAAGCTTTCTTT. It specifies CATSSNRMSEAFF. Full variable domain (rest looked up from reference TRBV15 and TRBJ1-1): DAMVIQNPRYQVTQFGKPVTLSCSQTLNHNVMYWYQQKSSQAPKLLFHYYDKDFNNEADTPDNFQSRRPNTSFCFLDIRSPGLGDTAMYLCATSSNRMSEAFFGQGTRLTVV.

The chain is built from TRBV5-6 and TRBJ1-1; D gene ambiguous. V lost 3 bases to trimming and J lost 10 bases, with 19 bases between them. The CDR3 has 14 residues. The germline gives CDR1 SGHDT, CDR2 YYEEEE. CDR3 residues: CASSSPDITLRAFF. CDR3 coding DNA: TGTGCCAGCAGCTCCCCCGACATAACCTTAAGAGCTTTCTTT.

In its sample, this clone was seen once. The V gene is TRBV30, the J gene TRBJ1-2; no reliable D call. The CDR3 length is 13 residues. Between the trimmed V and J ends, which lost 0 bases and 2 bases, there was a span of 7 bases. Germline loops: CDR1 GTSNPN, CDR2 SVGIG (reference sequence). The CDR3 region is CAWSVGLNYGYTF. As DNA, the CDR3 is TGTGCCTGGAGTGTTGGACTGAACTATGGCTACACCTTC.

CDR3 DNA sequence: TGCGCCAGCAGCCCCGGTAAGACAGACAACTATGGCTACACCTTC. This translates into CASSPGKTDNYGYTF. V and J are TRBV4-3 and TRBJ1-2; a possible D gene is TRBD1 (5 bases). This CDR3 contains 15 residues. Per germline, CDR1 LGHNA and CDR2 YSLEER. Between the trimmed V and J ends, which lost 4 bases and 2 bases, there was a span of 14 bases.

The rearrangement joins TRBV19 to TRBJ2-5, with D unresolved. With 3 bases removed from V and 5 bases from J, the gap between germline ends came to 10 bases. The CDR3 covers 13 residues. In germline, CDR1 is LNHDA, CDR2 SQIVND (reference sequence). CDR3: CASSMDSWETQYF. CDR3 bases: TGTGCCAGTAGTATGGATAGCTGGGAGACCCAGTACTTC.